This T cell receptor beta chain was observed in a study of blood T cells in healthy people across ages. This clonotype was counted between two and nine times. What it binds is not known. Together with a sample-barcoded 5' primer, a J-beta primer mix was included in a second PCR lasting about 7 to 11 cycles. TCRdb recomputed calls from the 5' RACE reads with MiXCR, one row per CDR3 protein. This repertoire shows some 1.8 million distinct CDR3 sequences, roughly two fifths found once; its top ten account for 23%. Per sample, a minimum of 6 million PBMCs were isolated. Whole-study findings and limits: Diversity of TCR beta per million T cells declined in a roughly linear way with age. A strong correlation was seen between TCR beta diversity and naive T cell percentage.

The CDR3 loop spans 15 amino acids. J was trimmed by 4 bases and V by 7 bases; bases with no gene match: 8. In germline, CDR1 is SGHTA, CDR2 FQGNSA. V gene TRBV7-2 combines with J gene TRBJ2-3; TRBD2 aligns across 10 bases. Sequenced material: blood. The receptor was isolated from a human donor in good health. CDR3 nucleotides: TGTGCCAGCAAAGAGCGGGGGGGCCCTCCAGATACGCAGTATTTT. Protein: CASKERGGPPDTQYF.